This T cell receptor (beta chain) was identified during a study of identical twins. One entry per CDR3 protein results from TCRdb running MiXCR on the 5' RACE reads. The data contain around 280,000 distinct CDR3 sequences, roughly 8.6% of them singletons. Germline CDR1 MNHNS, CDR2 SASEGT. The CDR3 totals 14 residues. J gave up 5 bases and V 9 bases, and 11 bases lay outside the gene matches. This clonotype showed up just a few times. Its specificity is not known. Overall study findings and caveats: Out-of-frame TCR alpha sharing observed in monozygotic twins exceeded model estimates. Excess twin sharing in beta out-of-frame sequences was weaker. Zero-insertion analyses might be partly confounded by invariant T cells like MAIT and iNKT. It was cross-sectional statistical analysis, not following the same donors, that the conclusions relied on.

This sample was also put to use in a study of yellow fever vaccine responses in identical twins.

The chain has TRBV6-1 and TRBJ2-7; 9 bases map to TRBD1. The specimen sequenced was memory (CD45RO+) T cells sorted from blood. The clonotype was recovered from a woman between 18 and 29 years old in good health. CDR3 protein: CASRFVDRGDEQYF. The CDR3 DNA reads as TGTGCCAGTAGGTTCGTGGACAGGGGCGACGAGCAGTACTTC.